These 2 T cell receptor beta chains were all obtained from the same sample, sequenced in a study of CD4 T cells in relation to SARS-CoV-2 and coronaviruses. The antigens these receptors bind are not known. Clones were read by immunoSEQ multiplex PCR, and TCRdb kept only the in-frame ones, dropping some. The table has some 38,000 clones, around four fifths seen once. The sequenced material came from memory CD4+ T cells from PBMCs, cultured in vitro. The receptors derive from an adult with COVID-19.

The V call is TRBV5-5, the J call TRBJ1-2, with a tentative D call TRBD1 (6 bases). Per germline, CDR1 SGHKS and CDR2 YYEKEE (reference sequence). There are 14 residues in the CDR3. Trimming left V 2 bases short and J 7 bases short, with 15 bases between. DNA of the CDR3: TGTGCCAGCAGCTTTGATGGGGGGCGGGCTGGCTACACCTTC. Translated: CASSFDGGRAGYTF.

This sequence joins TRBV6-4 and TRBJ2-3, with 7 bases aligning to TRBD1. With V trimmed by 0 bases and J by 0 bases, 0 bases remained unmatched. Germline loops: CDR1 MRHNA, CDR2 SNTAGT. This CDR3 contains 15 residues. CDR3 protein: CASSDSTGSTDTQYF. Here the CDR3 DNA reads TGTGCCAGCAGTGACTCGACAGGGAGCACAGATACGCAGTATTTT.